The 19 T cell receptor beta chains given below trace back to one sample, sequenced in a study of blood T cell repertoires in COVID-19. The data were produced by immunoSEQ multiplex PCR, yet TCRdb's version contains in-frame clones alone and is incomplete. The profile covers around 140,000 clones, with around 86% appearing a single time and 7% to 10% taken by the ten largest. Sequenced: peripheral blood. These receptors were collected from a human donor in a cohort sampled during active COVID-19.

In nucleotides, the CDR3 is TGCGCCAGCAGCCAAGACTCGAGGGAAACCTACGAGCAGTACTTC. Protein sequence: CASSQDSRETYEQYF. The rearrangement uses TRBV4-3 and TRBJ2-7; possibly TRBD2 for D (5 bases). V was cut by 0 bases and J by 2 bases, with 11 bases left in between. The CDR3 is made up of 15 amino acids. Per the germline V gene, CDR1 is LGHNA and CDR2 is YSLEER.

The V gene is TRBV7-2, the J gene TRBJ2-7; 8 positions agree with TRBD1. CDR3 length: 14 amino acids. Germline V CDR1 and CDR2: SGHTA, FQGNSA. The junction had 6 bases not matched to a gene; V was cut back by 5 bases and J by 3 bases. The CDR3 region is CASSPGTGIYEQYF. CDR3 sequence (DNA): TGTGCCAGCAGCCCCGGGACAGGAATCTACGAGCAGTACTTC.

The rearrangement links TRBV19 to TRBJ2-1, with no clear D. Looked up from germline, CDR1 is LNHDA and CDR2 is SQIVND (reference sequence). The CDR3 is 11 amino acids. V lost 1 base and J lost 8, with 3 bases in between. CDR3 sequence: CASSIGDEQFF. The CDR3 DNA reads TGTGCCAGTAGTATAGGAGATGAGCAGTTCTTC.

The gene calls are TRBV5-1 and TRBJ1-2; D gene uncertain. Germline V gives CDR1 SGHRS, CDR2 YFSETQ. Trimming pared 0 bases from V and 2 bases from J, leaving 8 bases between. CDR3 length: 14 residues. CDR3 amino acids: CASSLEERNYGYTF. The CDR3 bases are TGCGCCAGCAGCTTGGAAGAGCGAAACTATGGCTACACCTTC.

J is TRBJ2-7 and V is TRBV19; perhaps TRBD2 as D (6 bases). CDR1 is LNHDA, CDR2 SQIVND, per germline (reference sequence). Trimming cost V 9 bases and J 0 bases, with 12 bases left between them. This CDR3 is built from 13 residues. CDR3 in amino acids: CASGAGTSYEQYF. CDR3 nucleotide sequence: TGTGCCAGCGGGGCGGGGACCTCCTACGAGCAGTACTTC.

The chain combines TRBV10-1 with TRBJ2-3; the match to TRBD2 covers 14 bases. Trimming at V came to 2 bases and at J to 3 bases, leaving 4 bases not matched to a gene. CDR3 length equals 17 residues. Germline CDR1 is WNHNN and CDR2 is SYGVQD (reference sequence). DNA for the CDR3: TGCGCCAGCAGTGAGACGGGACTAGCGGGAGATACAGATACGCAGTATTTT. This sequence encodes CASSETGLAGDTDTQYF.

CDR3 bases: TGTGCCAGCAGTCCCCCTTTTTATCCCGGGGAGCTGTTTTTT. Encoded protein: CASSPPFYPGELFF. V is TRBV6-2 or TRBV6-3 and J is TRBJ2-2; D remains unclear. The CDR3 is 14 amino acids. Between the trimmed V and J ends, which lost 5 bases and 6 bases, there was a span of 13 bases. The germline CDR1 and CDR2 sequences are MNHEY and SVGEGT.

This clone was recorded once. The V call is TRBV3-1 (or the pseudogene TRBV3-2), the J call TRBJ1-5, with 7 bases aligning to TRBD1. V gave up 4 bases and J gave up 1 base; unmatched junction bases: 13. The germline V gene encodes CDR1 LGHDT and CDR2 YNNKEL (reference sequence). The CDR3 runs to 18 residues. The CDR3 DNA sequence: TGTGCCAGCAGCCCCCTATATGATACAGGGGTGAGCAATCAGCCCCAGCATTTT. Translated, it gives CASSPLYDTGVSNQPQHF.

The gene calls are TRBV6-5 and TRBJ2-1; 14 bases align to TRBD2. The V gene's germline CDR1 is MNHEY and CDR2 SVGAGI. V lost 6 bases to trimming and J lost 8 bases; unmatched junction nucleotides: 6. The CDR3 loop spans 15 amino acids. The CDR3 protein is CASSPGTSGSYEQFF. CDR3 nucleotides: TGTGCCAGCAGCCCCGGGACTAGCGGGAGCTATGAGCAGTTCTTC.

The V gene is TRBV7-9, the J gene TRBJ2-1; possibly TRBD1 for D (6 bases). CDR3 size: 16 residues. V lost 4 bases and J lost 0, with 13 bases in between. Germline values: CDR1 SEHNR, CDR2 FQNEAQ (reference sequence). CDR3: CASSSHEGVSYNEQFF. The CDR3 DNA reads TGTGCCAGCAGCTCGCACGAGGGGGTCTCCTACAATGAGCAGTTCTTC.

This chain links TRBV6-1 with TRBJ2-2; 9 nucleotides line up with TRBD1. J lost 5 bases, V lost 1 base, and 11 bases had no gene match. The germline V gene has CDR1 MNHNS and CDR2 SASEGT. CDR3 length equals 18 residues. The DNA for the CDR3 is TGTGCCAGCAGTGAAGAGGTGGGGGGGACAGGGTTGACCGGGGAGCTGTTTTTT. This sequence encodes CASSEEVGGTGLTGELFF.

The chain joins TRBV11-2 to TRBJ2-5, with TRBD2 matching over 8 bases. This CDR3 is 19 amino acids long. Germline CDR1 SGHAT, CDR2 FQNNGV. Germline trimming cut 0 bases from V and 1 base from J; bases unmatched to any gene: 13. CDR3 nucleotides: TGTGCCAGCAGCTTAGATCGGCCCACTAGCGGCGTTGTCCAAGAGACCCAGTACTTC. This encodes CASSLDRPTSGVVQETQYF.

This clone turned up a few times. The genes are TRBV19 and TRBJ1-5; unclear D gene. V was pared by 4 bases and J by 1 base, with 8 bases between. The CDR3 has 14 amino acids. Germline V CDR1 and CDR2: LNHDA, SQIVND (reference sequence). CDR3 in DNA: TGTGCCAGTAGTAGGGAGAGGAGCAATCAGCCCCAGCATTTT. Its protein product is CASSRERSNQPQHF.

V and J are TRBV28 and TRBJ1-4; TRBD1 aligns across 7 bases. Germline V gene lookup returns CDR1 MDHEN and CDR2 SYDVKM. The CDR3 is 14 residues long. After removal of 8 bases from V and 5 bases from J, the junction contained 8 bases not matched to a gene. The CDR3 here is CASGIGTVNEKLFF. In DNA, the CDR3 is TGTGCCAGCGGTATCGGGACAGTCAATGAAAAACTGTTTTTT.

This clone was detected only a few times. V and J are TRBV27 and TRBJ2-2, with a tentative D call TRBD2 (6 bases). This CDR3 has 19 residues. The germline V gene encodes CDR1 MNHEY and CDR2 SMNVEV (reference sequence). Trimming shortened V by 4 bases and J by 2 bases, and 23 bases separated the two germline ends. CDR3 coding DNA: TGTGCCAGCAGTTCAAGGAGTCTAGCGTCTGTGTTAAACACCGGGGAGCTGTTTTTT. It specifies CASSSRSLASVLNTGELFF.

This chain joins TRBV3-1 (or the pseudogene TRBV3-2) and TRBJ1-4, with a weak D call TRBD1 (6 bases). Trimming stripped 4 bases from V and 8 bases from J, with 17 bases between. The CDR3 is 15 amino acids. CDR1 and CDR2 from the germline V gene are LGHDT and YNNKEL (reference sequence). The DNA for the CDR3 is TGTGCCAGCAGCCTTAGCAGGGGTGGGAGAGAAAAACTGTTTTTT. It translates to CASSLSRGGREKLFF.

This chain uses TRBV19 with TRBJ2-3, with 7 bases that match TRBD2. The trim removed 6 bases at V and 7 bases at J, leaving 7 bases unmatched. This CDR3 contains 13 residues. Per the germline V gene, CDR1 is LNHDA and CDR2 is SQIVND (reference sequence). CDR3 sequence: CASSTLAANTQYF. CDR3 nucleotide sequence: TGTGCCAGTAGCACCCTAGCGGCGAATACGCAGTATTTT.

The CDR3 is CASTLTGTGADTQYF. The CDR3 DNA reads TGTGCCAGCACCTTAACTGGGACAGGGGCAGATACGCAGTATTTT. The chain carries TRBV6-5 and TRBJ2-3; 10 nucleotides line up with TRBD1. Per the germline V gene, CDR1 is MNHEY and CDR2 is SVGAGI. The J segment lost 4 bases and the V segment lost 7 bases, leaving 8 bases of the junction unmatched. The CDR3 is 15 amino acids.

The chain has TRBV18 and TRBJ2-7; D possibly corresponds to TRBD1 (6 bases). CDR3 length: 13 amino acids. The germline V gene encodes CDR1 KGHSH and CDR2 LQKENI. Trimming left V 4 bases short and J 2 bases short, with 9 bases between. The CDR3 DNA reads TGTGCCAGCTCACGGGACACAACCTACGAGCAGTACTTC. It encodes CASSRDTTYEQYF.